The text below deals with one T cell receptor beta chain. These data are taken from a study of blood T cell repertoires in COVID-19. Patients of the Seattle cohort, enrolled during active infection, were followed longitudinally. The protocol was immunoSEQ multiplex PCR, while the TCRdb copy is restricted to in-frame clones and leaves out a portion. The sample includes 270,000 or so clones, around 84% of them seen just once. Per germline, CDR1 SGHTA and CDR2 FQGNSA. This CDR3 is 14 amino acids long. Germline trimming cut 2 bases from V and 4 bases from J; bases unmatched to any gene: 1. The clonotype comes from a human donor with COVID-19, enrolled during active disease. The donor label of this sample is uncertain. Sequenced material: peripheral blood. V is TRBV7-2 and J is TRBJ2-5; 10 nucleotides agree with TRBD2. The CDR3 is CASSLRTSGETQYF. The DNA for the CDR3 is TGTGCCAGCAGCTTAAGGACTAGCGGAGAGACCCAGTACTTC. Variable domain in full (rest from reference TRBV7-2 and TRBJ2-5): GAGVSQSPSNKVTEKGKDVELRCDPISGHTALYWYRQSLGQGLEFLIYFQGNSAPDKSGLPSDRFSAERTGGSVSTLTIQRTQQEDSAVYLCASSLRTSGETQYFGPGTRLLVL.